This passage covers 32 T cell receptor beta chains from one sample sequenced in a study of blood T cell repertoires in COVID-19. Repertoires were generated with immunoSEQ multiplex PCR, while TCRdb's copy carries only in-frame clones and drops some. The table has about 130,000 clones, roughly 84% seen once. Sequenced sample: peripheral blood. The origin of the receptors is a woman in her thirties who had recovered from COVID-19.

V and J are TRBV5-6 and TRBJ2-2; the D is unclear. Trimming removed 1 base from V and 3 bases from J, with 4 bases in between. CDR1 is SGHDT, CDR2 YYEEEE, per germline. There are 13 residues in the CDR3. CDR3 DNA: TGTGCCAGCAGCTTGCGGTACACCGGGGAGCTGTTTTTT. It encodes CASSLRYTGELFF.

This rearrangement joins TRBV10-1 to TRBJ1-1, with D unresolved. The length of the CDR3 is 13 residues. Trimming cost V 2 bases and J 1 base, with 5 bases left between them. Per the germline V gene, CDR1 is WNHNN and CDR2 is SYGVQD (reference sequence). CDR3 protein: CASSEVGNTEAFF. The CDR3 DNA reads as TGCGCCAGCAGTGAGGTCGGGAACACTGAAGCTTTCTTT.

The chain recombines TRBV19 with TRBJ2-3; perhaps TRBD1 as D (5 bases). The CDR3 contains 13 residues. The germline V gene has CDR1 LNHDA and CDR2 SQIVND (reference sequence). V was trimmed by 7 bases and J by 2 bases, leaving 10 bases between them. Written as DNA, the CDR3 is TGTGCCAGTACGGCACAGGTCACAGATACGCAGTATTTT. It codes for CASTAQVTDTQYF.

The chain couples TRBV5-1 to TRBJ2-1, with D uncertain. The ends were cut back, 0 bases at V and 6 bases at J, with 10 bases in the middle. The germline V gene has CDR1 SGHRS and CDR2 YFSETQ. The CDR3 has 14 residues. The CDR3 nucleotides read TGCGCCAGCAGCTTGGACAGCATGAGCAATGAGCAGTTCTTC. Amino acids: CASSLDSMSNEQFF.

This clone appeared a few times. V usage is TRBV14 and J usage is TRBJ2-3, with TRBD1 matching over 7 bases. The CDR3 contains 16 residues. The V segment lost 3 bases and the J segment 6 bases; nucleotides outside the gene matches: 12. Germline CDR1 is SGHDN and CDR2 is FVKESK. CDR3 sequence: CASSQSPDRVQDTQYF. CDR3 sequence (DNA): TGTGCCAGCAGCCAGTCCCCTGACAGGGTTCAGGATACGCAGTATTTT.

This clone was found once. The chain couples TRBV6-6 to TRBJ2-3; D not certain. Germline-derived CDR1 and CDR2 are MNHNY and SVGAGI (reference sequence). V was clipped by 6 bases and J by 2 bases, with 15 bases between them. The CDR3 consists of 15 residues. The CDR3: CASSTPFWATDTQYF. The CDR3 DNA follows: TGTGCCAGCAGCACCCCTTTTTGGGCCACAGATACGCAGTATTTT.

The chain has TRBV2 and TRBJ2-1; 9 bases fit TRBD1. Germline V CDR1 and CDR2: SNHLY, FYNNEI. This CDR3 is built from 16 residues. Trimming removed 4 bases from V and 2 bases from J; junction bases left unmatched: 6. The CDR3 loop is CASSGPGTGPYNEQFF. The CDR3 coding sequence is TGTGCCAGCAGTGGACCCGGGACAGGGCCCTACAATGAGCAGTTCTTC.

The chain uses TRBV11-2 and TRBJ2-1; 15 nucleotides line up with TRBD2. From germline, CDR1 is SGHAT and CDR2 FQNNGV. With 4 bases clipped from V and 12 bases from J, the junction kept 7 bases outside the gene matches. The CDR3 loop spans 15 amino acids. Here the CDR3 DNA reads TGTGCCAGCAGCTCCCAGGGACTAGCGGGAGGCGGGCAGTTCTTC. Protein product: CASSSQGLAGGGQFF.

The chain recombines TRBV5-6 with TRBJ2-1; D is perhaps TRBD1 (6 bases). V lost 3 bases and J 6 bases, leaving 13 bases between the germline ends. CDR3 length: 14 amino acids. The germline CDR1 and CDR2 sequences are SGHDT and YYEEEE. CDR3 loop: CASSSWTEGNEQFF. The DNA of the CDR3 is TGTGCCAGCAGCTCGTGGACAGAAGGCAATGAGCAGTTCTTC. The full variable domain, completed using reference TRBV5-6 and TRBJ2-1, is DAGVTQSPTHLIKTRGQQVTLRCSPKSGHDTVSWYQQALGQGPQFIFQYYEEEERQRGNFPDRFSGHQFPNYSSELNVNALLLGDSALYLCASSSWTEGNEQFFGPGTRLTVL.

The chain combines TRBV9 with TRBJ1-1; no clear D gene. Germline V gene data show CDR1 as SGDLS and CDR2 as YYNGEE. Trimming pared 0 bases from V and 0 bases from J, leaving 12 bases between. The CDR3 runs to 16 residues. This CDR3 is CASSVDHGGLNTEAFF. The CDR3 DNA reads TGTGCCAGCAGCGTAGACCATGGAGGGTTGAACACTGAAGCTTTCTTT.

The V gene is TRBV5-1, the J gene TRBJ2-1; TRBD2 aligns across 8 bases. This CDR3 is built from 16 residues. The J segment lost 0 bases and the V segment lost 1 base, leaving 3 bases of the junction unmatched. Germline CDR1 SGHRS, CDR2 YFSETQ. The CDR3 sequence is CASSLSSGRSYNEQFF. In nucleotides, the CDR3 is TGCGCCAGCAGCTTGTCTAGCGGGCGCTCCTACAATGAGCAGTTCTTC. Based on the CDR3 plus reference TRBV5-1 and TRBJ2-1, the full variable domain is KAGVTQTPRYLIKTRGQQVTLSCSPISGHRSVSWYQQTPGQGLQFLFEYFSETQRNKGNFPGRFSGRQFSNSRSEMNVSTLELGDSALYLCASSLSSGRSYNEQFFGPGTRLTVL.

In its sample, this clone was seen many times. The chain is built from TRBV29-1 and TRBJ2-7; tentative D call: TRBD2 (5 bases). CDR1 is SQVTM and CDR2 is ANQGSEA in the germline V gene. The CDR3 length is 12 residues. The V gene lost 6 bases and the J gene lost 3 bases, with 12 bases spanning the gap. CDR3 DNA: TGCAGCGTCACGGACTTGAACTACGAGCAGTACTTC. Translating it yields CSVTDLNYEQYF.

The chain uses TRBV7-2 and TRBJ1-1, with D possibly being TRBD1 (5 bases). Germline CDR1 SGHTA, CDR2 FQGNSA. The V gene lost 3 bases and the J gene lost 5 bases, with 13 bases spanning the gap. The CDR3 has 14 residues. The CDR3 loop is CASSFGRKGTEAFF. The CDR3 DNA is TGTGCCAGCAGCTTTGGACGTAAGGGGACTGAAGCTTTCTTT.

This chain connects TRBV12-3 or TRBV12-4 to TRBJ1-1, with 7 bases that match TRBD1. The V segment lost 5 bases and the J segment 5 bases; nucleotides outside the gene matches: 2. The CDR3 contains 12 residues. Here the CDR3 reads CASSPGQTEAFF. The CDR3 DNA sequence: TGTGCCAGCAGTCCGGGACAGACTGAAGCTTTCTTT.

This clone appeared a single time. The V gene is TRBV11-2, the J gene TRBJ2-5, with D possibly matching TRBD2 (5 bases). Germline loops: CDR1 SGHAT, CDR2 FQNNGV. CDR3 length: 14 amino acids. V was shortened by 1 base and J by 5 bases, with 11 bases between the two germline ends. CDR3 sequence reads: CASSLGSIAETQYF. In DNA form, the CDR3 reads TGTGCCAGCAGCTTAGGGTCTATAGCGGAGACCCAGTACTTC.

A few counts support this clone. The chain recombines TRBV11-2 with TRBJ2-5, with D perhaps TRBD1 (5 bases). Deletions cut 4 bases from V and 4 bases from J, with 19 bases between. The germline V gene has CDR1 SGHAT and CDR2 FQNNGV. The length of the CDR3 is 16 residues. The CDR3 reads CASSSKAAGQGETQYF. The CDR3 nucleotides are TGTGCCAGCAGCTCCAAGGCCGCAGGGCAGGGAGAGACCCAGTACTTC.

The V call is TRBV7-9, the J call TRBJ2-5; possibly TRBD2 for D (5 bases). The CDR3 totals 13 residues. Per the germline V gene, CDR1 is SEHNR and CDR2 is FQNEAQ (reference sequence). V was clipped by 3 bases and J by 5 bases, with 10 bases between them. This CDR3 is CASSLRGLETQYF. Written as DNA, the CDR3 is TGTGCCAGCAGCTTGCGAGGGTTGGAGACCCAGTACTTC. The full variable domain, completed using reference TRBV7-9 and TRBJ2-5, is DTGVSQNPRHKITKRGQNVTFRCDPISEHNRLYWYRQTLGQGPEFLTYFQNEAQLEKSRLLSDRFSAERPKGSFSTLEIQRTEQGDSAMYLCASSLRGLETQYFGPGTRLLVL.

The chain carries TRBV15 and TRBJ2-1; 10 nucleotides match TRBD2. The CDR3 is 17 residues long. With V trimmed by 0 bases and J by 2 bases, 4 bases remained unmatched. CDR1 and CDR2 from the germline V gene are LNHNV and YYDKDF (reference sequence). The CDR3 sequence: CATSRELAGKTYNEQFF. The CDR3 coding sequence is TGTGCCACCAGCAGAGAACTAGCGGGGAAGACCTACAATGAGCAGTTCTTC.

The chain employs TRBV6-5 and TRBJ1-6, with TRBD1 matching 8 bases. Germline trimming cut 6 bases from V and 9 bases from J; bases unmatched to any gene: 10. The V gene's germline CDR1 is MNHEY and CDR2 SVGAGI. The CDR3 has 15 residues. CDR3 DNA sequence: TGTGCCAGCAGGAAATTAGGGACAGGAATTTCACCCCTCCACTTT. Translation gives CASRKLGTGISPLHF.

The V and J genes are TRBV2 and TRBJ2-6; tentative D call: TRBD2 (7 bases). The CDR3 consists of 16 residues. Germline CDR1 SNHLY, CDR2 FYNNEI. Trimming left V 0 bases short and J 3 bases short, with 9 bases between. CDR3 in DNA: TGTGCCAGCAGTGAAGCGCGGGGGCGTGGGGCCAACGTCCTGACTTTC. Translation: CASSEARGRGANVLTF.

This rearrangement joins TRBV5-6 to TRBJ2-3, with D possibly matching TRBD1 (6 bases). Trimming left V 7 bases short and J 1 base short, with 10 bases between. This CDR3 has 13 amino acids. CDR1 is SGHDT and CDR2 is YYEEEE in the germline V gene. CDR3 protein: CASHRVGTDTQYF. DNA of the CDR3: TGTGCCAGCCACAGGGTAGGCACAGATACGCAGTATTTT.

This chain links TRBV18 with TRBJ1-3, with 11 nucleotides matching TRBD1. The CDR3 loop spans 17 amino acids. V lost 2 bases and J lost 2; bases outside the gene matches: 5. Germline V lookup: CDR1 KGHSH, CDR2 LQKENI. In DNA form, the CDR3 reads TGTGCCAGCTCACCATCCGGGACAGGGGGTACTGGAAACACCATATATTTT. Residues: CASSPSGTGGTGNTIYF.

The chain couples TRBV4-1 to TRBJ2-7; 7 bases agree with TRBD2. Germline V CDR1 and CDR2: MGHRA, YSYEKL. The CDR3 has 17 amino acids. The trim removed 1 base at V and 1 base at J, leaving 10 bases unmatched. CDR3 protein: CASSQVSGGLRSYEQYF. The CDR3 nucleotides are TGCGCCAGCAGCCAAGTGTCGGGGGGTCTCAGGTCCTACGAGCAGTACTTC.

The CDR3 loop reads CASSYAGGPTGELFF. Here the CDR3 DNA reads TGTGCCAGCAGTTACGCAGGGGGGCCCACCGGGGAGCTGTTTTTT. V gene TRBV6-2 or TRBV6-3 combines with J gene TRBJ2-2; TRBD1 might be the D (7 bases). V dropped 2 bases and J dropped 4 bases, with 11 bases sitting between them. CDR1 and CDR2 (germline): MNHEY, SVGEGT. This CDR3 has 15 residues.

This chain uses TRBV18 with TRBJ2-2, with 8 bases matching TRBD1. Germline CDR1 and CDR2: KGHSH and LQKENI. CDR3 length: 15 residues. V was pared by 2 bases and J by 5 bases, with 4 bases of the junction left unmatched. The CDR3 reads CASSPTQGATGELFF. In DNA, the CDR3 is TGTGCCAGCTCACCAACCCAGGGGGCAACCGGGGAGCTGTTTTTT.

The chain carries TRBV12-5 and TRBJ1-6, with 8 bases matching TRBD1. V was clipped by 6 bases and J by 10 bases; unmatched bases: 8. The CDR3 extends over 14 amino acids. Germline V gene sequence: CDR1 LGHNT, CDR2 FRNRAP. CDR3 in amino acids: CASGPTGTGSPLHF. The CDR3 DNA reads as TGTGCTAGTGGGCCTACAGGGACAGGATCACCCCTCCACTTT.

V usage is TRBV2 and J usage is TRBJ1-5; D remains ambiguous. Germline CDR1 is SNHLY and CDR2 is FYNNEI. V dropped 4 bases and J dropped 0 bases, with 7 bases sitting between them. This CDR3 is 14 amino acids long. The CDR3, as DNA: TGTGCCAGCAGTGTGAGGAATAGCAATCAGCCCCAGCATTTT. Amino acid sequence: CASSVRNSNQPQHF.

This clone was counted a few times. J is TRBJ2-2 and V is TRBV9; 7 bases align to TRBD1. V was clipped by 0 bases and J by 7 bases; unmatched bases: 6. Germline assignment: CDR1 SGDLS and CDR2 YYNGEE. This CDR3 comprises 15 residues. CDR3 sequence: CASSVDRGWVGELFF. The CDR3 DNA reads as TGTGCCAGCAGCGTAGACAGGGGATGGGTCGGGGAGCTGTTTTTT.

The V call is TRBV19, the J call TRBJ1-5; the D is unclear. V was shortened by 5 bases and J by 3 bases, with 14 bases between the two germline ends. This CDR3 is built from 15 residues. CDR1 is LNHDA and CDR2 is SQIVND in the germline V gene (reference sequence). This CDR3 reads CASSRSLSPNQPQHF. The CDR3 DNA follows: TGTGCCAGTAGTCGGAGTCTTTCCCCCAATCAGCCCCAGCATTTT. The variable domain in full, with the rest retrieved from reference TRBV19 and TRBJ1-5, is DGGITQSPKYLFRKEGQNVTLSCEQNLNHDAMYWYRQDPGQGLRLIYYSQIVNDFQKGDIAEGYSVSREKKESFPLTVTSAQKNPTAFYLCASSRSLSPNQPQHFGDGTRLSIL.

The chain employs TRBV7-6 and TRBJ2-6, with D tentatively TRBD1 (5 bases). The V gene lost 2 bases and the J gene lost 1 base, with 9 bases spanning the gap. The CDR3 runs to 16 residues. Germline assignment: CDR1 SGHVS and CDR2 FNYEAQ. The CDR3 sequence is CASSLRAGSGANVLTF. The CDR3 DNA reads TGTGCCAGCAGCTTAAGGGCAGGGTCTGGGGCCAACGTCCTGACTTTC.

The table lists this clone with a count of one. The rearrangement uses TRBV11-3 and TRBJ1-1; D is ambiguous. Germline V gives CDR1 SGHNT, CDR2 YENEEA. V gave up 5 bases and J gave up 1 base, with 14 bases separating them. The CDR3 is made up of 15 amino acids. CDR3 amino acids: CASSPREGSNTEAFF. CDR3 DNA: TGTGCCAGCAGCCCCCGTGAGGGCTCGAACACTGAAGCTTTCTTT. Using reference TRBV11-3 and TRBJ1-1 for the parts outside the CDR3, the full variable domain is EAGVVQSPRYKIIEKKQPVAFWCNPISGHNTLYWYLQNLGQGPELLIRYENEEAVDDSQLPKDRFSAERLKGVDSTLKIQPAELGDSAVYLCASSPREGSNTEAFFGQGTRLTVV.

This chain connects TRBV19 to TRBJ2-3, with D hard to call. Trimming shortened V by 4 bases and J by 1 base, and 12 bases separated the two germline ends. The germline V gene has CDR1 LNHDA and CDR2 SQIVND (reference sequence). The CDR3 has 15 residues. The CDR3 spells CASSTTSAGTDTQYF. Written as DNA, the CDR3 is TGTGCCAGTAGTACGACATCGGCCGGCACAGATACGCAGTATTTT.